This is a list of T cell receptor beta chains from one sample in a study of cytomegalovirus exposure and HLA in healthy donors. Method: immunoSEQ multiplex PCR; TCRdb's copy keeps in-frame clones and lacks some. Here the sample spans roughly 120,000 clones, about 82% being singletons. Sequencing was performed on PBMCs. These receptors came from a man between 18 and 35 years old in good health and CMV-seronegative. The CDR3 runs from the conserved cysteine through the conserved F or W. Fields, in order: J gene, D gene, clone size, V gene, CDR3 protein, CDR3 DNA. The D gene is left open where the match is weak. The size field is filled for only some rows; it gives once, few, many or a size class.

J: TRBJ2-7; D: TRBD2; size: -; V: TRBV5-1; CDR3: CASSTGTSGGPYEQYF; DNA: TGCGCCAGCAGCACCGGGACTAGCGGGGGGCCTTACGAGCAGTACTTC
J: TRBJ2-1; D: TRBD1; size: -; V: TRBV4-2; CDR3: CASSQAGTGHNEQFF; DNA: TGTGCCAGCAGCCAAGCCGGGACAGGTCACAATGAGCAGTTCTTC
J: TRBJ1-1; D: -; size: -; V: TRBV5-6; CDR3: CASSLAAREAFF; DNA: TGTGCCAGCAGCTTGGCCGCGCGTGAAGCTTTCTTT
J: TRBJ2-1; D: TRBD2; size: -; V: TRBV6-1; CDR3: CASSESLGRDEQFF; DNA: TGTGCCAGCAGTGAAAGTCTAGGGAGGGATGAGCAGTTCTTC
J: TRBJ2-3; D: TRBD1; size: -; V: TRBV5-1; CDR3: CASRQGQGAADTQYF; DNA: TGCGCCAGCAGGCAGGGACAGGGGGCCGCAGATACGCAGTATTTT
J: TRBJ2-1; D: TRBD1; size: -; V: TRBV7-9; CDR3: CASSPYGQGLDEQFF; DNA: TGTGCCAGCAGCCCTTACGGACAGGGTCTCGATGAGCAGTTCTTC
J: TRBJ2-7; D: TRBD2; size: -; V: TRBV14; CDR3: CASSRSTGGPYSYEQYF; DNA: TGTGCCAGCAGCCGATCGACGGGGGGACCATATTCCTACGAGCAGTACTTC
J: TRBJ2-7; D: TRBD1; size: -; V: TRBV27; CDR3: CASSSGGRGYEQYF; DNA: TGTGCCAGCAGTTCAGGGGGCCGGGGCTACGAGCAGTACTTC
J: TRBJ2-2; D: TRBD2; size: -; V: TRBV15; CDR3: CATSRETSGSGELFF; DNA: TGTGCCACCAGCAGAGAGACTAGCGGGAGCGGGGAGCTGTTTTTT
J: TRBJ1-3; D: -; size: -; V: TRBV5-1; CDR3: CASSLAGDSGNTIYF; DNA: TGCGCCAGCAGCTTGGCCGGGGACTCTGGAAACACCATATATTTT
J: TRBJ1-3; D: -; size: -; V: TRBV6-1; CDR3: CASTPTGLSGNTIYF; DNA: TGTGCCAGCACCCCCACAGGCCTCTCTGGAAACACCATATATTTT
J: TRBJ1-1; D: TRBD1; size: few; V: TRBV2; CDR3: CASSEVKGATEAFF; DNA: TGTGCCAGCAGTGAAGTCAAGGGGGCCACTGAAGCTTTCTTT
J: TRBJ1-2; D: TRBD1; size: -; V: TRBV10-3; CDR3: CAIPQRQGANYGYTF; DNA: TGTGCCATCCCCCAACGGCAGGGGGCTAACTATGGCTACACCTTC
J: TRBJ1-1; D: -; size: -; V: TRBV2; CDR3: CASRRPGGNTEAFF; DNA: TGTGCCAGCCGGAGACCGGGTGGGAACACTGAAGCTTTCTTT